Listed here are 22 T cell receptor beta chains from one sample, sequenced in a study of T cell changes during pregnancy in multiple sclerosis. Sequencing was performed with immunoSEQ multiplex PCR; in TCRdb, only in-frame clones are kept and a portion is missing. Found here are about 59,000 clones, over 85% of them singletons; the top ten hold 0.35% to 0.45%. Sequencing was performed on CD4+ T cells from peripheral blood mononuclear cells, taken before pregnancy. These receptors were collected from a female donor with multiple sclerosis, enrolled in a pregnancy study.

Only one count was recorded for this clone. This chain uses TRBV9 with TRBJ1-3; weak D call: TRBD1 (6 bases). Trimming removed 4 bases at V and 2 bases at J, with 19 bases between. The CDR3 spans 17 residues. Germline V gene lookup returns CDR1 SGDLS and CDR2 YYNGEE. CDR3 nucleotide sequence: TGTGCCAGCAGCCCCCAACTCAGGGGACGGGCTGGAAACACCATATATTTT. Its protein product is CASSPQLRGRAGNTIYF.

The table lists this clone with a few counts. This chain joins TRBV19 and TRBJ2-1; a weak D match, TRBD2 (5 bases). Germline lookup yields CDR1 LNHDA and CDR2 SQIVND (reference sequence). Trimming removed 5 bases at V and 5 bases at J, with 13 bases between. This CDR3 comprises 14 residues. CDR3 in amino acids: CASSPRPGNNEQFF. CDR3 in DNA: TGTGCCAGTAGTCCAAGACCCGGGAACAATGAGCAGTTCTTC.

The gene calls are TRBV7-9 and TRBJ1-1; possibly TRBD1 for D (5 bases). This CDR3 has 14 amino acids. Deletions cut 3 bases from V and 0 bases from J, with 8 bases between. CDR1 and CDR2 (germline): SEHNR, FQNEAQ (reference sequence). CDR3 residues: CASSFGTLNTEAFF. CDR3 DNA sequence: TGTGCCAGCAGCTTTGGGACTCTGAACACTGAAGCTTTCTTT.

This rearrangement joins TRBV9 to TRBJ2-7; D is possibly TRBD1 (6 bases). The CDR3 contains 14 residues. Trimming removed 0 bases at V and 6 bases at J, with 13 bases between. Germline V lookup: CDR1 SGDLS, CDR2 YYNGEE. The CDR3 DNA follows: TGTGCCAGCAGCGTAGACAGGGTGTTCGGCGAGCAGTACTTC. Residues: CASSVDRVFGEQYF.

This clone appeared a few times. The chain couples TRBV5-4 to TRBJ2-2, with unresolved D. CDR3 length equals 14 residues. Germline V gives CDR1 SGHNT, CDR2 YYREEE (reference sequence). Trimming stripped 6 bases from V and 6 bases from J, with 15 bases between. CDR3 sequence reads: CASTTLSRAGELFF. Written as DNA, the CDR3 is TGTGCCAGCACCACCCTATCCCGCGCCGGGGAGCTGTTTTTT. The entire variable domain, with the rest obtained from reference TRBV5-4 and TRBJ2-2, is as follows: ETGVTQSPTHLIKTRGQQVTLRCSSQSGHNTVSWYQQALGQGPQFIFQYYREEENGRGNFPPRFSGLQFPNYSSELNVNALELDDSALYLCASTTLSRAGELFFGEGSRLTVL.

The chain has TRBV2 and TRBJ1-2, with a possible D match to TRBD1 (6 bases). Germline V gives CDR1 SNHLY, CDR2 FYNNEI. The ends were cut back, 4 bases at V and 2 bases at J, with 14 bases in the middle. The CDR3 length is 15 residues. CDR3 bases: TGTGCCAGCAGTGTTGGGAAGGGGGACAACTATGGCTACACCTTC. This codes for CASSVGKGDNYGYTF.

The rearrangement uses TRBV5-1 and TRBJ2-1; 11 bases are a match to TRBD2. V shed 0 bases, J shed 4 bases, and the junction held 18 bases outside the gene matches. The CDR3 totals 21 residues. Germline CDR1 reads SGHRS; CDR2 reads YFSETQ. CDR3 residues: CASSLAIRLAGRPPGYNEQFF. The CDR3 DNA reads as TGCGCCAGCAGCTTGGCCATTCGACTAGCGGGACGGCCCCCGGGATACAATGAGCAGTTCTTC.

The chain uses TRBV5-1 and TRBJ2-5; 9 bases map to TRBD1. The germline V gene has CDR1 SGHRS and CDR2 YFSETQ. The CDR3 covers 16 residues. With V trimmed by 5 bases and J by 1 base, 9 bases remained unmatched. CDR3 amino acids: CASSAGTGPFQETQYF. Here the CDR3 DNA reads TGCGCCAGCAGTGCCGGGACAGGGCCCTTCCAAGAGACCCAGTACTTC.

This chain uses TRBV28 with TRBJ2-7; possible D gene TRBD2, 6 bases. Germline CDR1 is MDHEN and CDR2 is SYDVKM. Trimming pared 9 bases from V and 5 bases from J, leaving 23 bases between. This CDR3 region has 15 residues. The CDR3 nucleotides read TGTGCCAGATCGATTAGGGACTTTAGGGGCGACGAGCAGTACTTC. Translating it yields CARSIRDFRGDEQYF.

The chain carries TRBV28 and TRBJ2-1; TRBD1 agrees at 7 bases. The CDR3 is made up of 20 amino acids. V was clipped by 4 bases and J by 1 base; unmatched bases: 19. The V gene's germline CDR1 is MDHEN and CDR2 SYDVKM. The CDR3 loop is CASSSPYPLRQGRSYNEQFF. The CDR3 nucleotides are TGTGCCAGCAGTTCACCTTATCCCCTAAGACAGGGCCGGTCCTACAATGAGCAGTTCTTC.

The rearrangement links TRBV7-2 to TRBJ2-2, with TRBD2 identical over 8 bases. The V segment lost 5 bases and the J segment 2 bases; nucleotides outside the gene matches: 7. The CDR3 has 16 residues. Germline assignment: CDR1 SGHTA and CDR2 FQGNSA. CDR3 sequence: CASSLYGRANTGELFF. DNA for the CDR3: TGTGCCAGCAGCCTCTACGGGAGGGCTAACACCGGGGAGCTGTTTTTT. The entire variable domain, with the rest obtained from reference TRBV7-2 and TRBJ2-2, is as follows: GAGVSQSPSNKVTEKGKDVELRCDPISGHTALYWYRQSLGQGLEFLIYFQGNSAPDKSGLPSDRFSAERTGGSVSTLTIQRTQQEDSAVYLCASSLYGRANTGELFFGEGSRLTVL.

This chain joins TRBV28 and TRBJ2-1; TRBD2 might be the D (6 bases). The germline V and J ends were trimmed by 8 bases and 1 base, with 9 bases remaining between them. The germline V gene encodes CDR1 MDHEN and CDR2 SYDVKM. The length of the CDR3 is 13 residues. The CDR3: CASGLLSYNEQFF. The CDR3 nucleotides read TGTGCCAGCGGACTACTATCCTACAATGAGCAGTTCTTC.

The J gene is TRBJ2-7, the V gene TRBV7-5; no DNA check was done on the table's D call, TRBD2. TRBV7-5 is marked as a pseudogene. This CDR3 has 12 residues. The CDR3 DNA reads TGTGCCAGAAGCTTAGCCGGGTTCGAGCAGTACTTC. It translates to CARSLAGFEQYF.

This chain connects TRBV6-6 to TRBJ2-7, with D perhaps TRBD1 (6 bases). Germline V gene lookup returns CDR1 MNHNY and CDR2 SVGAGI (reference sequence). The CDR3 contains 16 residues. V lost 1 base and J 1 base, leaving 14 bases between the germline ends. CDR3 loop: CASSYFRTVESYEQYF. CDR3 DNA sequence: TGTGCCAGCAGTTACTTCCGGACAGTAGAATCCTACGAGCAGTACTTC.

The gene calls are TRBV19 and TRBJ2-2, with D possibly being TRBD1 (5 bases). The germline CDR1 and CDR2 sequences are LNHDA and SQIVND (reference sequence). The CDR3 extends over 14 amino acids. V was pared by 3 bases and J by 6 bases, with 11 bases between. CDR3 loop: CASSIGKGAGELFF. CDR3 bases: TGTGCCAGTAGTATCGGCAAAGGGGCCGGGGAGCTGTTTTTT.

J is TRBJ2-2 and V is TRBV7-2; D perhaps matches TRBD2 (6 bases). CDR1 SGHTA and CDR2 FQGNSA come from the germline V gene. The CDR3 has 16 residues. Trimming removed 1 base at V and 4 bases at J, with 13 bases between. This chain's CDR3 is CASSLVAGGTTGELFF. Here the CDR3 DNA reads TGTGCCAGCAGCTTAGTAGCAGGAGGGACCACCGGGGAGCTGTTTTTT.

This rearrangement joins TRBV19 to TRBJ2-2; TRBD2 aligns across 10 bases. The CDR3 loop spans 14 amino acids. J gave up 7 bases and V 7 bases, and 6 bases lay outside the gene matches. Germline CDR1 LNHDA, CDR2 SQIVND (reference sequence). The CDR3 coding sequence is TGTGCCAGTACCCTTAGCGGGGGGTACGGGGAGCTGTTTTTT. Translating gives CASTLSGGYGELFF.

V usage is TRBV11-2 and J usage is TRBJ2-5, with 10 bases lining up with TRBD2. Germline-derived CDR1 and CDR2 are SGHAT and FQNNGV. This CDR3 is 16 amino acids long. The V gene end was trimmed by 1 base and the J gene end by 3 bases; junction bases not matched to a gene: 5. CDR3 protein: CASSLGGTSAKETQYF. The CDR3 DNA sequence: TGTGCCAGCAGCTTAGGAGGGACTAGCGCCAAAGAGACCCAGTACTTC.

This chain uses TRBV9 with TRBJ2-2; possibly TRBD1 for D (6 bases). There are 19 residues in the CDR3. Trimming took 0 bases from V and 0 from J, leaving 18 bases between them. From germline, CDR1 is SGDLS and CDR2 YYNGEE. The CDR3 bases are TGTGCCAGCAGCGTAGAAGGCAACAGGGCATTGACGAACACCGGGGAGCTGTTTTTT. Translating gives CASSVEGNRALTNTGELFF.

DNA for the CDR3: TGTGCCAGCAGTGAAATCCGTTATGAGCAGTTCTTC. Amino acids: CASSEIRYEQFF. The genes are TRBV6-1 and TRBJ2-1; D is unclear. Germline V gene sequence: CDR1 MNHNS, CDR2 SASEGT. This CDR3 region has 12 residues. Trimming shortened V by 2 bases and J by 8 bases, and 7 bases separated the two germline ends.

The V gene is TRBV5-4, the J gene TRBJ2-3, with TRBD2 matching 11 bases. Germline CDR1 is SGHNT and CDR2 is YYREEE (reference sequence). The CDR3 extends over 16 amino acids. V trimming: 7 bases; J trimming: 1 base; junction bases outside the gene matches: 8. CDR3 nucleotides: TGTGCCAGCGGGACTAGCGGCTCGGGAGGCACAGATACGCAGTATTTT. Translating it yields CASGTSGSGGTDTQYF.

This sequence joins TRBV7-9 and TRBJ2-2; 8 bases are shared with TRBD1. The germline V gene encodes CDR1 SEHNR and CDR2 FQNEAQ (reference sequence). V shed 3 bases, J shed 7 bases, and the junction held 7 bases outside the gene matches. This CDR3 spans 15 amino acids. CDR3 loop: CASSLVAGGYGELFF. In DNA, the CDR3 is TGTGCCAGCAGCTTGGTGGCAGGGGGCTACGGGGAGCTGTTTTTT. The full variable domain, in which reference TRBV7-9 and TRBJ2-2 provide the parts outside the CDR3, is DTGVSQNPRHKITKRGQNVTFRCDPISEHNRLYWYRQTLGQGPEFLTYFQNEAQLEKSRLLSDRFSAERPKGSFSTLEIQRTEQGDSAMYLCASSLVAGGYGELFFGEGSRLTVL.